The 5 T cell receptor beta chains presented below share a single source sample, sequenced in a study of T cells after yellow fever vaccination. TCRdb analysed the 5' RACE reads with MiXCR anew, one entry per CDR3 protein. The sample has roughly 50,000 distinct CDR3 sequences, 7.4% seen once. The source was CD8+ T cells sorted from PBMCs, collected approximately 16 days after the first yellow fever vaccination. The receptors originated from a man between 18 and 35 years old who received the YFV17D yellow fever vaccine.

This chain links TRBV5-6 with TRBJ2-1; 7 bases map to TRBD2. The germline gives CDR1 SGHDT, CDR2 YYEEEE. With V trimmed by 5 bases and J by 5 bases, 7 bases remained unmatched. The CDR3 loop spans 14 amino acids. DNA for the CDR3: TGTGCCAGCAGTGTCCAGCGGGGAAACAATGAGCAGTTCTTC. Its protein product is CASSVQRGNNEQFF.

V usage is TRBV29-1 and J usage is TRBJ2-5; a weak D match, TRBD1 (5 bases). Trimming cost V 2 bases and J 2 bases, with 15 bases left between them. The germline V gene encodes CDR1 SQVTM and CDR2 ANQGSEA. This CDR3 region has 15 residues. As DNA, the CDR3 is TGCAGCGTTGAACTAGGGGCAGAGCAACAAGAGACCCAGTACTTC. It encodes CSVELGAEQQETQYF.

This clonotype was seen at least ten times. The chain employs TRBV4-1 and TRBJ2-7, with D hard to call. CDR1 and CDR2 (germline): MGHRA, YSYEKL. V gave up 1 base and J gave up 3 bases, with 10 bases separating them. This CDR3 is 14 amino acids long. CDR3 sequence: CASSQVQSDYEQYF. The CDR3 DNA reads as TGCGCCAGCAGCCAAGTACAATCGGACTACGAGCAGTACTTC.

The chain couples TRBV6-1 to TRBJ2-3; 7 bases match TRBD1. Germline-derived CDR1 and CDR2 are MNHNS and SASEGT. V was pared by 5 bases and J by 2 bases, with 13 bases of the junction left unmatched. The CDR3 is 17 amino acids. The CDR3 bases are TGTGCCAGCAGTCCCACTATTAAAACAGGGGTCACAGATACGCAGTATTTT. Encoded protein: CASSPTIKTGVTDTQYF.

Worth noting for this clonotype: A much more abundant neighbour one base away suggests this may be a read error. V gene TRBV21-1 combines with J gene TRBJ2-5. TRBV21-1 is annotated as a pseudogene. This CDR3 spans 15 amino acids. DNA for the CDR3: TGTGCCAGCAGCAAACCCCGACACCTTGAGGAGACCCAGTACTTC. Protein sequence: CASSKPRHLEETQYF.